This T cell receptor beta chain was identified in a study of blood T cell repertoires in COVID-19. In terms of age and location, participants ranged from roughly 18 to 90 years and lived in approximately 24 US areas. Participants were placed into cohorts based on the clinical history they reported. Study processing details: The authors estimated nucleated cell counts from reference gene primer amplification. Some clones are missing from TCRdb's copy, which holds only in-frame ones; the method was immunoSEQ multiplex PCR. That table is the source of V, J and clone size, and D and trimming were worked out from the DNA. The table lists roughly 310,000 clones, roughly 90% of them singletons. Trimming stripped 3 bases from V and 4 bases from J, with 15 bases between. Germline CDR1 is SGHAT and CDR2 is FQNNGV. This CDR3 is built from 16 residues.

V gene TRBV11-2 combines with J gene TRBJ1-4; maybe TRBD1 (5 bases). The source is a man aged 60 to 69 who had recovered from COVID-19. Material for sequencing was PBMCs or T cells enriched from blood (not recorded which). For the CDR3, the DNA is TGTGCCAGCAGCTTGAGTGGCTGGGGCATTAATGAAAAACTGTTTTTT. The encoded protein is CASSLSGWGINEKLFF. Based on the CDR3 plus reference TRBV11-2 and TRBJ1-4, the full variable domain is EAGVAQSPRYKIIEKRQSVAFWCNPISGHATLYWYQQILGQGPKLLIQFQNNGVVDDSQLPKDRFSAERLKGVDSTLKIQPAKLEDSAVYLCASSLSGWGINEKLFFGSGTQLSVL.